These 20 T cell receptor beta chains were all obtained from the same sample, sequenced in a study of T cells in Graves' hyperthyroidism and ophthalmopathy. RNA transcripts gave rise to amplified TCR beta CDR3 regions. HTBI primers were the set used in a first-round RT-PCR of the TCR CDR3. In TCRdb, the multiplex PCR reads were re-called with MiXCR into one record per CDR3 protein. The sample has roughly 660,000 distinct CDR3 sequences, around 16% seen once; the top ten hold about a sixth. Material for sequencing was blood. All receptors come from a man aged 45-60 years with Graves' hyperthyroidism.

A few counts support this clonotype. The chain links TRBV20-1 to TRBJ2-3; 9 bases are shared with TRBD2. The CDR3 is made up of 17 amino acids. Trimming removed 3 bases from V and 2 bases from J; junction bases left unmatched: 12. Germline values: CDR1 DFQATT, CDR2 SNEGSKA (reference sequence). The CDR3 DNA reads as TGCAGTGCTAGTCCTACTCTAGCGGGAATCAACACAGATACGCAGTATTTT. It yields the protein CSASPTLAGINTDTQYF.

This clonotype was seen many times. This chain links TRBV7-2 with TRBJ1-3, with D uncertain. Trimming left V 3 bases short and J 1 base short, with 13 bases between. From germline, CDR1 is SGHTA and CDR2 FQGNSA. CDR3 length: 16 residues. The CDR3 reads CASSLLGLVSGNTIYF. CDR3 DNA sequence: TGTGCCAGCAGCTTGCTCGGCTTAGTTTCTGGAAACACCATATATTTT.

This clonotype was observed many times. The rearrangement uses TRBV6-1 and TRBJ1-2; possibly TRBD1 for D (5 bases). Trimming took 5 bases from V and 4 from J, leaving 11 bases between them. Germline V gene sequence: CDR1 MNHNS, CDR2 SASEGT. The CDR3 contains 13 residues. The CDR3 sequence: CASSLQGSYGYTF. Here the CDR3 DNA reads TGTGCCAGCAGTTTGCAGGGTTCCTATGGCTACACCTTC.

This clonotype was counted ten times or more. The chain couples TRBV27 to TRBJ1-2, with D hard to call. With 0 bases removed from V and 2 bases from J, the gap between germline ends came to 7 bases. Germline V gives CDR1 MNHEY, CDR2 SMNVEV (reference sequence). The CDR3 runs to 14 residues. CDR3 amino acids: CASSLSNTNYGYTF. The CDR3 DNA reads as TGTGCCAGCAGTTTATCGAACACCAACTATGGCTACACCTTC.

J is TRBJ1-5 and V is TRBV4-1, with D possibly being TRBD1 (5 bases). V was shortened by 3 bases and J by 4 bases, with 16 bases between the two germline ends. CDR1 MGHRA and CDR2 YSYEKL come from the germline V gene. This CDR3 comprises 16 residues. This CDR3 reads CASSHELGTQNQPQHF. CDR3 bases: TGCGCCAGCAGCCATGAACTCGGGACTCAGAATCAGCCCCAGCATTTT.

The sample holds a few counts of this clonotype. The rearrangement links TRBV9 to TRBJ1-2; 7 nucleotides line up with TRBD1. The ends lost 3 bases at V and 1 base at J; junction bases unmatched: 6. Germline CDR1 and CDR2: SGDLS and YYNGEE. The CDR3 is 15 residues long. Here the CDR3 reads CASSALTGINYGYTF. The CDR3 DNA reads TGTGCCAGCAGCGCCCTGACAGGGATTAACTATGGCTACACCTTC.

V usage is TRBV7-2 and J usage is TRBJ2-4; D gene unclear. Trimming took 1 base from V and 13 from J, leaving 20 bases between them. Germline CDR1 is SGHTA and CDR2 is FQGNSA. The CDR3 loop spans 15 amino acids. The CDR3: CASSLGPGWEPQQYF. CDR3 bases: TGTGCCAGCAGCTTAGGGCCGGGTTGGGAACCCCAGCAGTACTTC.

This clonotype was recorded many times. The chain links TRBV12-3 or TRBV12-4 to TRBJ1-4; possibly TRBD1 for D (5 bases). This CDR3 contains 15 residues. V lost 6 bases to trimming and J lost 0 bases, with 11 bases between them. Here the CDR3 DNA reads TGTGCCAGCAGGTCTCCAGGGACAACTAATGAAAAACTGTTTTTT. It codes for CASRSPGTTNEKLFF.

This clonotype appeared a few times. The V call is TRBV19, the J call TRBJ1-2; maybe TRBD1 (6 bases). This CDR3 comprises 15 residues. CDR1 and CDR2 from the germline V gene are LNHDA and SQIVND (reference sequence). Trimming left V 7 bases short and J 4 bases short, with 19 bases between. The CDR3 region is CASIPSGAYSYGYTF. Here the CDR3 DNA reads TGTGCCAGTATTCCCTCGGGGGCATACTCCTATGGCTACACCTTC.

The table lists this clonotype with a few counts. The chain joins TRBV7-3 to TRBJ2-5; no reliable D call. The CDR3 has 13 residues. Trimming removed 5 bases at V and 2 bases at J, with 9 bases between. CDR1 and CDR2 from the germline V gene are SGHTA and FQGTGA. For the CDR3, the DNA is TGTGCCAGCAGCAAGGTTACTCAAGAGACCCAGTACTTC. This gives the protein CASSKVTQETQYF.

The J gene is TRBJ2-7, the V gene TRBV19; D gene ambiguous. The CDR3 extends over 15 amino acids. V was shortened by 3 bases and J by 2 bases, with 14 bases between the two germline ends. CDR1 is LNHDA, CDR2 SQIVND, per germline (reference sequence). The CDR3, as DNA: TGTGCCAGTAGTATGGTGATTGGGCTGGCCTACGAGCAGTACTTC. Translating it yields CASSMVIGLAYEQYF.

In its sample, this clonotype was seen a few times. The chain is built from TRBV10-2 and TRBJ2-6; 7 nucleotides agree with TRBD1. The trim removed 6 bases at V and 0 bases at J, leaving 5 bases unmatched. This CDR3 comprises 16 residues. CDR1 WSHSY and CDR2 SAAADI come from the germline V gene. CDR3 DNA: TGCGCCAGCAGGATAACAGGGGCCTCTGGGGCCAACGTCCTGACTTTC. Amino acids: CASRITGASGANVLTF.

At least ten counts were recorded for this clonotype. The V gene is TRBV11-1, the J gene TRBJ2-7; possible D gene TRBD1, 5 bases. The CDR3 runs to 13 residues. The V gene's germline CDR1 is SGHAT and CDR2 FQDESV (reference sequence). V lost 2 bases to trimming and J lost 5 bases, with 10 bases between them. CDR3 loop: CASSLPGSHEQYF. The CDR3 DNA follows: TGTGCCAGCAGCTTACCAGGGTCCCACGAGCAGTACTTC. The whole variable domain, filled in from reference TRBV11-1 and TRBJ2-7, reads EAEVAQSPRYKITEKSQAVAFWCDPISGHATLYWYRQILGQGPELLVQFQDESVVDDSQLPKDRFSAERLKGVDSTLKIQPAELGDSAMYLCASSLPGSHEQYFGPGTRLTVT.

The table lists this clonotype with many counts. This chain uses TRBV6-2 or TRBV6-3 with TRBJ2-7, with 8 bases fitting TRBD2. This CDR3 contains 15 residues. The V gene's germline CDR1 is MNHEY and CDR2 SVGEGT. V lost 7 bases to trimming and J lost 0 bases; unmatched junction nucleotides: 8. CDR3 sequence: CASTLAGHSSYEQYF. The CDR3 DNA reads TGTGCCAGCACGCTAGCGGGCCATAGCTCCTACGAGCAGTACTTC.

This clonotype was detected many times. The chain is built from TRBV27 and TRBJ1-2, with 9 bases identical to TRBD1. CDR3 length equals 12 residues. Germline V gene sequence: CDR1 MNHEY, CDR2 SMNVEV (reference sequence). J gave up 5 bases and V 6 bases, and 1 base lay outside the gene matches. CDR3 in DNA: TGTGCCAGCAGGACAGGGGGTTATGGCTACACCTTC. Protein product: CASRTGGYGYTF.

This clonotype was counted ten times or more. CDR3 protein: CSASNPDEQFF. CDR3 nucleotide sequence: TGCAGTGCTAGTAATCCCGATGAGCAGTTCTTC. The V call is TRBV20-1, the J call TRBJ2-1; D remains unclear. The CDR3 is 11 amino acids. V lost 3 bases to trimming and J lost 8 bases, with 8 bases between them. CDR1 is DFQATT and CDR2 is SNEGSKA in the germline V gene (reference sequence).

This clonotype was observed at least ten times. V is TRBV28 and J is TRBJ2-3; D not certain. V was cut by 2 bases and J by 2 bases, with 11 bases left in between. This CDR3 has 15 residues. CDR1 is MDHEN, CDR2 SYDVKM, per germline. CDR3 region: CASSLNPPSTDTQYF. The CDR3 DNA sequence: TGTGCCAGCAGTTTAAACCCCCCGTCCACAGATACGCAGTATTTT.

Written as DNA, the CDR3 is TGTGCCAGCAGCTCCCGGGACAGAACTTCCTACAATGAGCAGTTCTTC. It specifies CASSSRDRTSYNEQFF. The V and J genes are TRBV7-9 and TRBJ2-1; TRBD1 matches at 7 bases. The CDR3 is 16 amino acids. Germline assignment: CDR1 SEHNR and CDR2 FQNEAQ (reference sequence). The trim removed 4 bases at V and 1 base at J, leaving 7 bases unmatched.

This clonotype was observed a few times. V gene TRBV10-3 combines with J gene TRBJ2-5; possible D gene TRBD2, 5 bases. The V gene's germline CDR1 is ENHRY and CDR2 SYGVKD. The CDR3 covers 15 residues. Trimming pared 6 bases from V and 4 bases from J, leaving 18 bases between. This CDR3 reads CAISEIRGPTETQYF. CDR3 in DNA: TGTGCCATCAGCGAAATACGGGGTCCCACAGAGACCCAGTACTTC.

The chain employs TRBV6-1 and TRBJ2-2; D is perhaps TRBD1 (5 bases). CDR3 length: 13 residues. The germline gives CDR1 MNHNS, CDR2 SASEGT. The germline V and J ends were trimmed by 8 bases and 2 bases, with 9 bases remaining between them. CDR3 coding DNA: TGTGCCAGCGTGACAGCTAACACCGGGGAGCTGTTTTTT. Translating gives CASVTANTGELFF.